The 32 T cell receptor beta chains given below trace back to one sample, sequenced in a study of T cell repertoires in cytomegalovirus infection. TCRdb reprocessed the reads via MiXCR and lists one record per CDR3 protein. The sample consists of 350,000 to 500,000 distinct CDR3 sequences, around 32% of them appearing once. Input material: PBMCs. The receptors shown here come from a human donor in good health (CMV status not recorded). Some clones in this sample may be carry-over from other donors' samples.

The chain joins TRBV23-1 to TRBJ1-5, with 9 bases lining up with TRBD1. TRBV23-1 is given ORF status, its function remaining uncertain. This CDR3 has 14 residues. The trim removed 7 bases at V and 4 bases at J, leaving 5 bases unmatched. CDR3 amino acids: CASTPTGGNQPQHF. As DNA, the CDR3 is TGCGCCAGCACCCCGACAGGGGGTAATCAGCCCCAGCATTTT.

This clonotype has ten or more counts. The chain links TRBV4-1 to TRBJ2-1, with D hard to call. Trimming removed 3 bases at V and 8 bases at J, with 11 bases between. The CDR3 loop spans 13 amino acids. Germline CDR1 reads MGHRA; CDR2 reads YSYEKL. The CDR3 is CASSQTPRYEQFF. CDR3 bases: TGCGCCAGCAGCCAGACCCCACGGTATGAGCAGTTCTTC.

Only a few counts were recorded for this clonotype. The V gene is TRBV7-3, the J gene TRBJ1-6; 8 nucleotides agree with TRBD1. Germline loops: CDR1 SGHTA, CDR2 FQGTGA. J gave up 7 bases and V 5 bases, and 4 bases lay outside the gene matches. This CDR3 contains 14 residues. CDR3 protein: CASSTGDRNSPLHF. In DNA, the CDR3 is TGTGCCAGCAGCACAGGGGACAGGAATTCACCCCTCCACTTT.

This clonotype was counted only a few times. This chain joins TRBV19 and TRBJ1-5; D unclear. V lost 6 bases, J lost 0 bases, and 9 bases lay in between. CDR1 and CDR2 from the germline V gene are LNHDA and SQIVND (reference sequence). The CDR3 length is 14 residues. The CDR3 sequence is CASRGIDSNQPQHF. The CDR3, as DNA: TGTGCCAGTAGGGGGATTGATAGCAATCAGCCCCAGCATTTT.

This clonotype has a count of ten or more. V is TRBV12-3 or TRBV12-4 and J is TRBJ2-3; 8 positions match TRBD1. V gave up 6 bases and J gave up 5 bases; unmatched junction bases: 10. There are 15 residues in the CDR3. The chain's CDR3 is CASSPRTGMLDTQYF. CDR3 in DNA: TGTGCCAGCAGCCCCCGGACAGGGATGCTAGATACGCAGTATTTT.

The sample holds many counts of this clonotype. The chain couples TRBV12-3 or TRBV12-4 to TRBJ1-6, with D unresolved. CDR3 length equals 14 residues. V lost 7 bases to trimming and J lost 0 bases, with 7 bases between them. CDR3 protein: CASKADSYNSPLHF. The CDR3 region has the DNA TGTGCCAGCAAAGCTGACTCCTATAATTCACCCCTCCACTTT.

This clonotype was observed a handful of times. The rearrangement links TRBV27 to TRBJ2-7, with a possible D match to TRBD1 (6 bases). The germline V gene has CDR1 MNHEY and CDR2 SMNVEV (reference sequence). The CDR3 loop spans 15 amino acids. The ends were cut back, 6 bases at V and 0 bases at J, with 15 bases in the middle. The CDR3 DNA is TGTGCCAGCAGCCTACAGGGAATACGCTCCTACGAGCAGTACTTC. The encoded protein is CASSLQGIRSYEQYF.

This clonotype was detected many times. The J gene is TRBJ2-7, the V gene TRBV7-8; 12 bases line up with TRBD1. CDR3 length equals 15 residues. Germline CDR1 is SGHVS and CDR2 is FQNEAQ. The trim removed 5 bases at V and 3 bases at J, leaving 5 bases unmatched. The CDR3 DNA follows: TGTGCCAGCAGCATTTGGGACAGGGGGCTCTACGAGCAGTACTTC. This translates into CASSIWDRGLYEQYF.

This clonotype was found many times. The genes are TRBV11-2 and TRBJ2-3, with a possible D match to TRBD1 (6 bases). Trimming removed 4 bases at V and 3 bases at J, with 11 bases between. The CDR3 is 14 amino acids. Looked up from germline, CDR1 is SGHAT and CDR2 is FQNNGV. This CDR3 is CASSYIQGTDTQYF. CDR3 in DNA: TGTGCCAGCAGCTATATACAGGGAACAGATACGCAGTATTTT. Full variable domain (remainder filled in from reference TRBV11-2 and TRBJ2-3): EAGVAQSPRYKIIEKRQSVAFWCNPISGHATLYWYQQILGQGPKLLIQFQNNGVVDDSQLPKDRFSAERLKGVDSTLKIQPAKLEDSAVYLCASSYIQGTDTQYFGPGTRLTVL.

The sample holds a few counts of this clonotype. The V and J genes are TRBV6-5 and TRBJ2-1; 11 bases are a match to TRBD1. The CDR3 sequence is 14 residues long. With 6 bases clipped from V and 6 bases from J, the junction kept 4 bases outside the gene matches. CDR1 MNHEY and CDR2 SVGAGI come from the germline V gene. The CDR3: CASRRDRGANEQFF. For the CDR3, the DNA is TGTGCCAGCAGAAGGGACAGGGGGGCCAATGAGCAGTTCTTC.

This clonotype was detected only a few times. V and J are TRBV7-9 and TRBJ2-1; D is perhaps TRBD1 or TRBD2 (5 bases each). Trimming removed 6 bases from V and 8 bases from J, with 11 bases in between. CDR1 and CDR2 (germline): SEHNR, FQNEAQ (reference sequence). The CDR3 loop spans 12 amino acids. CDR3 nucleotide sequence: TGTGCCAGCAGTTCGAGGGGCCATGAGCAGTTCTTC. Residues: CASSSRGHEQFF. The full variable domain, completed using reference TRBV7-9 and TRBJ2-1, is DTGVSQNPRHKITKRGQNVTFRCDPISEHNRLYWYRQTLGQGPEFLTYFQNEAQLEKSRLLSDRFSAERPKGSFSTLEIQRTEQGDSAMYLCASSSRGHEQFFGPGTRLTVL.

This clonotype has just a few counts. The rearrangement links TRBV14 to TRBJ2-7; 10 bases fit TRBD1. Trimming at V came to 4 bases and at J to 5 bases, leaving 2 bases not matched to a gene. This CDR3 has 13 residues. Germline assignment: CDR1 SGHDN and CDR2 FVKESK. CDR3 coding DNA: TGTGCCAGCAGCCGGACAGGGGGTGACGAGCAGTACTTC. Protein: CASSRTGGDEQYF.

The chain couples TRBV7-2 to TRBJ2-2; D gene uncertain. The V end was cut by 3 bases, the J end by 7 bases, with 12 bases between. Germline V gene data show CDR1 as SGHTA and CDR2 as FQGNSA. This CDR3 spans 14 amino acids. DNA for the CDR3: TGTGCCAGCAGCTTGGGTTCCTTGGTCGGGGAGCTGTTTTTT. It yields the protein CASSLGSLVGELFF.

The CDR3 sequence: CASSLAGQALYEQYF. CDR3 coding DNA: TGTGCCAGCAGCTTGGCAGGACAGGCTCTATACGAGCAGTACTTC. V is TRBV11-2 and J is TRBJ2-7; TRBD1 matches at 7 bases. Looked up from germline, CDR1 is SGHAT and CDR2 is FQNNGV. CDR3 size: 15 residues. Unmatched junction bases numbered 9, after V lost 3 bases and J lost 4 bases.

V gene TRBV12-3 or TRBV12-4 combines with J gene TRBJ2-1, with a weak D call TRBD2 (6 bases). The CDR3 length is 17 residues. Trimming cost V 5 bases and J 3 bases, with 20 bases left between them. CDR3 loop: CASSPIGDSAGYNEQFF. The DNA of the CDR3 is TGTGCCAGCAGTCCTATAGGGGACTCGGCTGGCTACAATGAGCAGTTCTTC.

This chain links TRBV18 with TRBJ2-1, with 9 bases aligning to TRBD1. V trimming: 3 bases; J trimming: 6 bases; junction bases outside the gene matches: 3. CDR1 is KGHSH and CDR2 is LQKENI in the germline V gene. The CDR3 is 14 residues long. As DNA, the CDR3 is TGTGCCAGCTCACCTTTGACAGGGGGCAATGAGCAGTTCTTC. This encodes CASSPLTGGNEQFF.

Points on this clonotype: One end of the junction varies from germline; a read error may be responsible. The V call is TRBV7-2, the J call TRBJ1-5; TRBD1 is a possible D gene (6 bases). The CDR3 is 15 amino acids. Looked up from germline, CDR1 is SGHTA and CDR2 is FQGNSA. This CDR3 reads CVSGLGGGGVEPQHF. The CDR3 DNA is TGTGTCAGCGGCTTAGGGGGGGGTGGCGTGGAGCCCCAGCATTTT.

The chain recombines TRBV11-2 with TRBJ1-1; 11 nucleotides agree with TRBD1. This CDR3 is 17 amino acids long. V shed 1 base, J shed 7 bases, and the junction held 11 bases outside the gene matches. Germline CDR1 is SGHAT and CDR2 is FQNNGV. In nucleotides, the CDR3 is TGTGCCAGCAGCTTAGGTCGATGGACAGGGGGCAGGCTTGAAGCTTTCTTT. Its protein product is CASSLGRWTGGRLEAFF. Supplemented by reference TRBV11-2 and TRBJ1-1, the full variable domain reads EAGVAQSPRYKIIEKRQSVAFWCNPISGHATLYWYQQILGQGPKLLIQFQNNGVVDDSQLPKDRFSAERLKGVDSTLKIQPAKLEDSAVYLCASSLGRWTGGRLEAFFGQGTRLTVV.

This clonotype was detected a few times. The gene calls are TRBV12-3 or TRBV12-4 and TRBJ1-1; D gene ambiguous. This CDR3 comprises 12 residues. V was clipped by 5 bases and J by 13 bases, with 17 bases between them. The CDR3 DNA sequence: TGTGCCAGCAGTAAAGGACGCAGGATGGGTTTCTTT. Translating it yields CASSKGRRMGFF.

This clonotype counts as medium-sized. The chain links TRBV6-4 to TRBJ2-3; 9 bases line up with TRBD2. The CDR3 loop spans 15 amino acids. Germline V gene data show CDR1 as MRHNA and CDR2 as SNTAGT. The J segment lost 4 bases and the V segment lost 0 bases, leaving 2 bases of the junction unmatched. CDR3 sequence reads: CASSDSSGGADTQYF. In nucleotides, the CDR3 is TGTGCCAGCAGTGACTCTAGCGGGGGCGCAGATACGCAGTATTTT.

The CDR3 here is CASSLDTYTEAFF. The DNA of the CDR3 is TGTGCCAGCAGCCTTGACACCTACACTGAAGCTTTCTTT. The chain carries TRBV7-8 and TRBJ1-1; D unclear. The CDR3 runs 13 residues. V was cut by 5 bases and J by 3 bases, with 10 bases left in between. Looked up from germline, CDR1 is SGHVS and CDR2 is FQNEAQ.

The V gene is TRBV27, the J gene TRBJ2-3; D is uncertain. This CDR3 has 17 amino acids. The germline gives CDR1 MNHEY, CDR2 SMNVEV (reference sequence). The V end lost 5 bases, the J end lost 4 bases, and 22 bases lay between the germline ends. CDR3 sequence: CASSPPGTPLGPDTQYF. CDR3 DNA: TGTGCCAGCAGTCCGCCGGGCACCCCCCTGGGCCCAGATACGCAGTATTTT.

The CDR3 nucleotides are TGTGCCAGCAGCTTAGTTGGAGGGACGTTCTCAGAGACCCAGTACTTC. It encodes CASSLVGGTFSETQYF. V usage is TRBV11-2 and J usage is TRBJ2-5, with a weak D call TRBD2 (6 bases). Trimming removed 1 base from V and 4 bases from J, with 16 bases in between. The CDR3 length is 16 residues. Germline lookup yields CDR1 SGHAT and CDR2 FQNNGV.

This clonotype was seen only a few times. CDR3 sequence reads: CASSRRSTGRYEQYF. CDR3 DNA: TGTGCCAGCAGTCGTCGGTCGACAGGGAGGTACGAGCAGTACTTC. This chain links TRBV12-3 or TRBV12-4 with TRBJ2-7; TRBD1 might be the D (7 bases). This CDR3 has 15 amino acids. V lost 5 bases to trimming and J lost 4 bases, with 18 bases between them.

In its sample, this clonotype was seen many times. The junction departs from germline at one end; a sequencing error may be responsible. J is TRBJ1-1 and V is TRBV7-2, with a tentative D call TRBD1 (6 bases). Germline V gene lookup returns CDR1 SGHTA and CDR2 FQGNSA. This CDR3 comprises 15 residues. Written as DNA, the CDR3 is TGTGCCAGCAGTTTAGGGCAGGGGTCCCGGACTGAAGCTTTCTTT. As protein: CASSLGQGSRTEAFF.

The chain is built from TRBV28 and TRBJ1-2, with D unresolved. This CDR3 has 13 residues. Deletions cut 10 bases from V and 4 bases from J, with 16 bases between. From germline, CDR1 is MDHEN and CDR2 SYDVKM. Here the CDR3 DNA reads TGTGCCACCCGCCAGGAAGGTCGCTATGGCTACACCTTC. Its translation: CATRQEGRYGYTF.

This clonotype was observed a handful of times. This sequence joins TRBV14 and TRBJ2-3, with a weak D call TRBD2 (5 bases). From germline, CDR1 is SGHDN and CDR2 FVKESK. The CDR3 has 17 amino acids. V was shortened by 0 bases and J by 2 bases, with 15 bases between the two germline ends. The CDR3 spells CASSQDRHFRDTDTQYF. CDR3 nucleotides: TGTGCCAGCAGCCAAGATCGGCACTTCCGGGACACAGATACGCAGTATTTT.

The chain is built from TRBV7-2 and TRBJ2-1; a possible D gene is TRBD1 (6 bases). Germline CDR1 reads SGHTA; CDR2 reads FQGNSA. The ends were cut back, 1 base at V and 9 bases at J, with 13 bases in the middle. The CDR3 is made up of 14 amino acids. CDR3 sequence: CASSLELGQFEQFF. The CDR3 coding sequence is TGTGCCAGCAGCTTAGAACTCGGACAGTTTGAGCAGTTCTTC.

This sequence joins TRBV29-1 and TRBJ2-3; a possible D gene is TRBD2 (6 bases). This CDR3 comprises 13 residues. V was shortened by 6 bases and J by 4 bases, with 14 bases between the two germline ends. Germline-derived CDR1 and CDR2 are SQVTM and ANQGSEA. As DNA, the CDR3 is TGCAGCGTGCGGGACTCCCCTCCAGATACGCAGTATTTT. Its protein is CSVRDSPPDTQYF.

This clonotype appeared a single time. A clone one base away is much larger, so this may be a read error. The rearrangement links TRBV12-3 or TRBV12-4 to TRBJ1-1, with D unclear. CDR3 length equals 13 residues. DNA for the CDR3: TGTGCCAGAAGTTTAGGTATGGGGAGTGAAGCTTTCTTT. It yields the protein CARSLGMGSEAFF.

The chain has TRBV5-5 and TRBJ1-2; 9 bases match TRBD1. Germline lookup yields CDR1 SGHKS and CDR2 YYEKEE (reference sequence). This CDR3 has 14 amino acids. V gave up 4 bases and J gave up 8 bases; unmatched junction bases: 9. CDR3 sequence: CASSMGGTGSGYTF. CDR3 nucleotide sequence: TGTGCCAGCAGCATGGGGGGGACAGGGAGCGGCTACACCTTC.

The CDR3: CASSYLPGQGVLDTQYF. Written as DNA, the CDR3 is TGTGCCAGCAGTTACTTACCGGGACAGGGAGTTTTGGATACGCAGTATTTT. The chain links TRBV6-2 or TRBV6-3 to TRBJ2-3, with 9 bases that match TRBD1. Germline CDR1 and CDR2: MNHEY and SVGEGT. With V trimmed by 1 base and J by 6 bases, 11 bases remained unmatched. CDR3 length equals 17 residues.